The next 4 T cell receptor beta chains were all read from a single sample in a study of CD8 T cells in Susac syndrome. After extraction with the RNeasy kit, about 0.45 to 1 ug of the RNA was reverse transcribed using random hexamers. TCRdb fed the immunoSEQ multiplex PCR reads into MiXCR, producing one record per CDR3 protein. The table includes around 110,000 distinct CDR3 sequences, around 94% detected once. The source material was CD8+ T cells from PBMCs. The receptors here all came from a human donor with Susac syndrome.

V usage is TRBV14 and J usage is TRBJ2-2; 7 bases align to TRBD1. Looked up from germline, CDR1 is SGHDN and CDR2 is FVKESK. This CDR3 spans 15 amino acids. Germline trimming cut 1 base from V and 6 bases from J; bases unmatched to any gene: 5. The CDR3 sequence: CASSQGRQGAGELFF. CDR3 nucleotides: TGTGCCAGCAGCCAAGGCCGACAGGGTGCCGGGGAGCTGTTTTTT.

V and J are TRBV2 and TRBJ1-2, with D perhaps TRBD1 (5 bases). The CDR3 totals 14 residues. V lost 2 bases, J lost 5 bases, and 12 bases lay in between. CDR1 and CDR2 (germline): SNHLY, FYNNEI. The CDR3, as DNA: TGTGCCAGCAGTGAAAACGGGGCAGCTTATGGCTACACCTTC. This translates into CASSENGAAYGYTF.

The genes are TRBV4-3 and TRBJ1-2; D call uncertain. CDR1 is LGHNA, CDR2 YSLEER, per germline. V was clipped by 1 base and J by 0 bases, with 9 bases between them. The CDR3 has 15 amino acids. CDR3: CASSQAQAANYGYTF. The CDR3 DNA sequence: TGCGCCAGCAGCCAAGCGCAGGCAGCTAACTATGGCTACACCTTC.

The chain uses TRBV7-9 and TRBJ1-1; the match to TRBD1 covers 7 bases. Germline V gives CDR1 SEHNR, CDR2 FQNEAQ (reference sequence). The CDR3 has 15 amino acids. Trimming removed 5 bases from V and 1 base from J; junction bases left unmatched: 7. The chain's CDR3 is CASSDRQGANTEAFF. The CDR3 DNA reads as TGTGCCAGCAGCGATCGACAGGGAGCGAACACTGAAGCTTTCTTT.